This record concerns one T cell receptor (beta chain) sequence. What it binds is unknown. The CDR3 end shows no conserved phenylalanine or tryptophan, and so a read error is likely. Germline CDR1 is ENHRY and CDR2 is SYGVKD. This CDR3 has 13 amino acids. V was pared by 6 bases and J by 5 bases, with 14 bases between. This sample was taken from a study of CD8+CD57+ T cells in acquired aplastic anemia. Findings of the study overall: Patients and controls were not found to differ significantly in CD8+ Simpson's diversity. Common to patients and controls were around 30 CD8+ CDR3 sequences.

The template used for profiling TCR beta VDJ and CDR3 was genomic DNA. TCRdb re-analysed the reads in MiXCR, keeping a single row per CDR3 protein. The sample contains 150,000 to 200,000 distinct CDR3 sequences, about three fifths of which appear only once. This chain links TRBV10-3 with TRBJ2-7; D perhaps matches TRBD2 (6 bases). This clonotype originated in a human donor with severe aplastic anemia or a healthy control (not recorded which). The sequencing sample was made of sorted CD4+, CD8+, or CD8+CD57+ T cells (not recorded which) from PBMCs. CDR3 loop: CAIRSGRENEQYL. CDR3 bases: TGTGCCATCAGGTCAGGCCGGGAGAACGAGCAGTACCTC.